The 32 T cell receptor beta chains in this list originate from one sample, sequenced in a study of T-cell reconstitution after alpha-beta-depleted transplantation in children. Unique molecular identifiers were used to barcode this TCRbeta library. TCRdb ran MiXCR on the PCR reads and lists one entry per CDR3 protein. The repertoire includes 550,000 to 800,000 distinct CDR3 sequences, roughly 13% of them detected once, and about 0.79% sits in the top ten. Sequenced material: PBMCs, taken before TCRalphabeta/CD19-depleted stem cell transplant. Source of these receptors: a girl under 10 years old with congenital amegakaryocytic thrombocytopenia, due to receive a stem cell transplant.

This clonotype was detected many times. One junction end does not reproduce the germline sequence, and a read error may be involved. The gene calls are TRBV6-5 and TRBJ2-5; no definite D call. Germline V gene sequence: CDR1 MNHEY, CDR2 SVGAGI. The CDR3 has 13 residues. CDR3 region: CASSYNYQGTQYF. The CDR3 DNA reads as TGTGCCAGCAGTTACAACTACCAAGGGACCCAGTACTTC.

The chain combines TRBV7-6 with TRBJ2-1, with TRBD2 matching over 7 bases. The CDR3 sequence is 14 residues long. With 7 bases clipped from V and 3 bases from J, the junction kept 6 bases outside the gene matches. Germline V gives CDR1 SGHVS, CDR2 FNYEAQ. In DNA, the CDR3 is TGTGCCAGCACAACGCTAGCGGACTACAATGAGCAGTTCTTC. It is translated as CASTTLADYNEQFF.

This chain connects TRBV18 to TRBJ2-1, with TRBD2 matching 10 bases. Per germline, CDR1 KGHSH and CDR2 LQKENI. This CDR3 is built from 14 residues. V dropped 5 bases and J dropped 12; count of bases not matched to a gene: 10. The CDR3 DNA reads TGTGCCAGCTCAAGCGGGAGGGCCGATAAAGGGCAGTTCTTC. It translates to CASSSGRADKGQFF.

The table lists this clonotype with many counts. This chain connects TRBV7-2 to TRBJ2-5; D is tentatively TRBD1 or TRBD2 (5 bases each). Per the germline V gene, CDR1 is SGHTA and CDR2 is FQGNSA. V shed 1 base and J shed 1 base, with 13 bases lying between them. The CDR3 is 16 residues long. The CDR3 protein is CASSLGPAGTQETQYF. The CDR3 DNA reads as TGTGCCAGCAGCTTAGGTCCCGCAGGGACCCAAGAGACCCAGTACTTC. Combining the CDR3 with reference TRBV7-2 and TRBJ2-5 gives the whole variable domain GAGVSQSPSNKVTEKGKDVELRCDPISGHTALYWYRQSLGQGLEFLIYFQGNSAPDKSGLPSDRFSAERTGGSVSTLTIQRTQQEDSAVYLCASSLGPAGTQETQYFGPGTRLLVL.

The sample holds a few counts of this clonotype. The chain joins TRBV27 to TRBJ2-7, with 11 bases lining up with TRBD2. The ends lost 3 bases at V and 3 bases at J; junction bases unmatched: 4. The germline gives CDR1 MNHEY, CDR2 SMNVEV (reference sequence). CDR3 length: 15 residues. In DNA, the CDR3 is TGTGCCAGCAGTTTTTTAGCGGGAGGGCACTACGAGCAGTACTTC. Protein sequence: CASSFLAGGHYEQYF.

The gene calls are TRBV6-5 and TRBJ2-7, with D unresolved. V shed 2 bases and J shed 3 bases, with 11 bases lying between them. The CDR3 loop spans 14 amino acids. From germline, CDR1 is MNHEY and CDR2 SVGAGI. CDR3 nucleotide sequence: TGTGCCAGCAGTTACGCCGCCTCTCTCTACGAGCAGTACTTC. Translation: CASSYAASLYEQYF.

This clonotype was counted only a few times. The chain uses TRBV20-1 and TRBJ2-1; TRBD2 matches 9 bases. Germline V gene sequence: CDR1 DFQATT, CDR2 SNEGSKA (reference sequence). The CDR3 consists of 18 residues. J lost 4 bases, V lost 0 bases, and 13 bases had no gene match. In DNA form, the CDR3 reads TGCAGTGCTAGAGACCCGGCTAGCGGGGTCCTCGGGTACAATGAGCAGTTCTTC. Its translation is CSARDPASGVLGYNEQFF.

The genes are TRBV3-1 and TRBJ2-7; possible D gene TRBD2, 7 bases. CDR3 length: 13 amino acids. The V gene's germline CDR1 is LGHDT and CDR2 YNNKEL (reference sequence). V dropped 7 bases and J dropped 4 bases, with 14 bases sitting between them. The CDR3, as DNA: TGTGCCAGCAATGCCGGGGGGCAATACGAGCAGTACTTC. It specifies CASNAGGQYEQYF.

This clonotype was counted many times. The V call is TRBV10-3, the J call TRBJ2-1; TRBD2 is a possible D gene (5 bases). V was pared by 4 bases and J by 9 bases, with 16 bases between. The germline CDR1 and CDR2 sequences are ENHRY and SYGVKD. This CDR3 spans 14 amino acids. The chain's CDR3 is CAISGGSYNGEQFF. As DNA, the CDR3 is TGTGCCATCAGTGGTGGGAGTTACAATGGTGAGCAGTTCTTC.

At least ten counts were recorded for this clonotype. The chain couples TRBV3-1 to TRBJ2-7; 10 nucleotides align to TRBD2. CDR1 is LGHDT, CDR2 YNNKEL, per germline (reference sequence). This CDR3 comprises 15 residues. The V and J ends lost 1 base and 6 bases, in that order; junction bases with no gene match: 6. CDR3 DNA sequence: TGTGCCAGCAGCCAAGCGGCTAGCGGGAGTTTCGAGCAGTACTTC. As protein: CASSQAASGSFEQYF.

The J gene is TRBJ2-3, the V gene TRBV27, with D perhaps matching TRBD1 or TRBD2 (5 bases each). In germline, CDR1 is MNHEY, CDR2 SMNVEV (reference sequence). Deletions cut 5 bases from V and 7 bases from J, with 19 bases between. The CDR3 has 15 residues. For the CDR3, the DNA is TGTGCCAGCAGTAGCCCGGGGCGCGACAAACATACGCAGTATTTT. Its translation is CASSSPGRDKHTQYF.

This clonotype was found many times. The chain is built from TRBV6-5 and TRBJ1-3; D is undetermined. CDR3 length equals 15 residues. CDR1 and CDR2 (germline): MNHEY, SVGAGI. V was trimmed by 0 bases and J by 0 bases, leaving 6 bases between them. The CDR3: CASSYSPASGNTIYF. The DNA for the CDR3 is TGTGCCAGCAGTTACTCACCGGCCTCTGGAAACACCATATATTTT.

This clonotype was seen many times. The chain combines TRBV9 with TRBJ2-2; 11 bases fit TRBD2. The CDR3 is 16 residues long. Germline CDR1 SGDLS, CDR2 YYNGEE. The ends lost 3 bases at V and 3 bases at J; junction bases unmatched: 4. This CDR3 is CASSDSGRGHTGELFF. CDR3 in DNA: TGTGCCAGCAGCGATAGCGGGAGGGGACACACCGGGGAGCTGTTTTTT.

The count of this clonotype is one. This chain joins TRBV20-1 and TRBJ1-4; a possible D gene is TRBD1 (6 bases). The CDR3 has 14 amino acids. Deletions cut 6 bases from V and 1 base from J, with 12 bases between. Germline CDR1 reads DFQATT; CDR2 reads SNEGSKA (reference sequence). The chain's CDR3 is CSARTVGTNEKLFF. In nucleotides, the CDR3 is TGCAGTGCCAGGACAGTTGGAACTAATGAAAAACTGTTTTTT.

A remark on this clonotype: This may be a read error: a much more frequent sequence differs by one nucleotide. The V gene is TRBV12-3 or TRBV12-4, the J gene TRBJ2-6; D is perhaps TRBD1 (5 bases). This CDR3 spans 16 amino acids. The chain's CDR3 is CASSFPILSGANVQTF. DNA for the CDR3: TGTGCCAGCAGTTTTCCTATACTTTCTGGGGCCAACGTCCAGACTTTC.

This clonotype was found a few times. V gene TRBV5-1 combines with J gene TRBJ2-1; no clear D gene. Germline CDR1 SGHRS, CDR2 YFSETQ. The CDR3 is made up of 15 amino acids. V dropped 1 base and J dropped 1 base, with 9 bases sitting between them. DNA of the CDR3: TGCGCCAGCAGCTTGTTTAGCTCTTCCTACAATGAGCAGTTCTTC. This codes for CASSLFSSSYNEQFF.

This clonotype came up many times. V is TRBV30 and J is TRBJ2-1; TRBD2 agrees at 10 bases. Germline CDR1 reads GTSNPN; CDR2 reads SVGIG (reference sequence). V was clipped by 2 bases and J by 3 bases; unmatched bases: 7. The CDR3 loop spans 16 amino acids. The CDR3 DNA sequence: TGTGCCTGGAGTCCTCTAGCGGGAGAGGGCTACAATGAGCAGTTCTTC. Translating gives CAWSPLAGEGYNEQFF.

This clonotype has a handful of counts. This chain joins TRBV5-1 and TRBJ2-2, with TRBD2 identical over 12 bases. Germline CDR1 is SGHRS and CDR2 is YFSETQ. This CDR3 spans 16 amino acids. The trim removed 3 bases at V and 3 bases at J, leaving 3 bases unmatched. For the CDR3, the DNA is TGCGCCAGCAGCTCTAGCGGGAGGGCCGACACCGGGGAGCTGTTTTTT. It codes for CASSSSGRADTGELFF.

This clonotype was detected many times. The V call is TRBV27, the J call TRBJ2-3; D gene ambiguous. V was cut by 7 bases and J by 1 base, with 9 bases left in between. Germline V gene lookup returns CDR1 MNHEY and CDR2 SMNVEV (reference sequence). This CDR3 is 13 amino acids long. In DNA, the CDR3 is TGTGCCAGCACCCGTCGGGGCACAGATACGCAGTATTTT. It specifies CASTRRGTDTQYF.

The chain's CDR3 is CASSQDSGVSVEQYF. Written as DNA, the CDR3 is TGTGCCAGCAGCCAAGATTCGGGGGTGAGCGTCGAGCAGTACTTC. The chain carries TRBV3-1 and TRBJ2-7, with D maybe TRBD2 (6 bases). V gave up 0 bases and J gave up 6 bases, with 15 bases separating them. The germline V gene has CDR1 LGHDT and CDR2 YNNKEL (reference sequence). The CDR3 is made up of 15 amino acids.

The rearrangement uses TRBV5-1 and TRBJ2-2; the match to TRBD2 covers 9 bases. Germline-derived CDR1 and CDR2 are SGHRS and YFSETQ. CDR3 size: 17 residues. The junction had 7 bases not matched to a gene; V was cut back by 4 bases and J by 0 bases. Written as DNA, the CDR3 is TGCGCCAGCAGCATCGTCCTAGCGGGGACGAACACCGGGGAGCTGTTTTTT. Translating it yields CASSIVLAGTNTGELFF. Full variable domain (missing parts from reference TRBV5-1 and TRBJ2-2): KAGVTQTPRYLIKTRGQQVTLSCSPISGHRSVSWYQQTPGQGLQFLFEYFSETQRNKGNFPGRFSGRQFSNSRSEMNVSTLELGDSALYLCASSIVLAGTNTGELFFGEGSRLTVL.

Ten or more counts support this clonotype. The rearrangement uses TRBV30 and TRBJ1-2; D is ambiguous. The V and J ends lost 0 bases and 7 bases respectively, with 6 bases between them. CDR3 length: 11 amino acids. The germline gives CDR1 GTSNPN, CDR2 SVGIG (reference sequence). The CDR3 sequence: CAWSVGGGYTF. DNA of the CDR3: TGTGCCTGGAGTGTAGGTGGTGGCTACACCTTC.

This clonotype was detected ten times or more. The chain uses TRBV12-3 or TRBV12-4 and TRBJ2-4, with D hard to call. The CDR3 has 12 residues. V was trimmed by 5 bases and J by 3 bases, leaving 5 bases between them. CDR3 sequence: CASSTFKNIQYF. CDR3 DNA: TGTGCCAGCAGTACATTCAAAAACATTCAGTACTTC.

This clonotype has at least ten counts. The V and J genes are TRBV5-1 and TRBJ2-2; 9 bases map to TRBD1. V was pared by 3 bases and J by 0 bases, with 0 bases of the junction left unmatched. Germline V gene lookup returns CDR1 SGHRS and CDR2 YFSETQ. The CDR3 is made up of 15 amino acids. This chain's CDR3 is CASSWTGANTGELFF. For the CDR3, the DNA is TGCGCCAGCAGCTGGACAGGGGCGAACACCGGGGAGCTGTTTTTT. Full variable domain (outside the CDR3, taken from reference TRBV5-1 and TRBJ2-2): KAGVTQTPRYLIKTRGQQVTLSCSPISGHRSVSWYQQTPGQGLQFLFEYFSETQRNKGNFPGRFSGRQFSNSRSEMNVSTLELGDSALYLCASSWTGANTGELFFGEGSRLTVL.

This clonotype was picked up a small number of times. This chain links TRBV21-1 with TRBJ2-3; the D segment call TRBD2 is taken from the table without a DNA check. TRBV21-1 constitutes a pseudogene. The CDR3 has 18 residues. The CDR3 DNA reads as TGTGCCAGCAGCAAAGTCCGGCTTAGAGCGGGAGGTGTAGATACGCAGTATTTT. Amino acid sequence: CASSKVRLRAGGVDTQYF.

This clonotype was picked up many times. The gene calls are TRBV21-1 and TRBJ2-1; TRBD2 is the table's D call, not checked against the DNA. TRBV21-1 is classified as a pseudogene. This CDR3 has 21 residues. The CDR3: CASSKCCYNGLAGGSGNEQFF. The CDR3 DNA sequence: TGTGCCAGCAGCAAATGTTGTTACAATGGTCTAGCGGGAGGGTCAGGCAATGAGCAGTTCTTC.

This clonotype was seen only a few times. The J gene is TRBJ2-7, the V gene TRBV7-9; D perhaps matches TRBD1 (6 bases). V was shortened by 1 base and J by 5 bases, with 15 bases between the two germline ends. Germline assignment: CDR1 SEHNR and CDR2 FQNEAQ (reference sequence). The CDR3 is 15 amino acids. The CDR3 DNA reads TGTGCCAGCAGCTTAGGGACAGCCCTCCTAAACGAGCAGTACTTC. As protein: CASSLGTALLNEQYF.

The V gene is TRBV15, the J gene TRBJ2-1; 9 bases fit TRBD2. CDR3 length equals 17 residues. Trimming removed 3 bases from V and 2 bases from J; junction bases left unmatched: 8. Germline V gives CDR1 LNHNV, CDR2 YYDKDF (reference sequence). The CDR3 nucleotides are TGTGCCACCAGCAGGGACAAGGGCGGGAGGGCCTACAATGAGCAGTTCTTC. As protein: CATSRDKGGRAYNEQFF.

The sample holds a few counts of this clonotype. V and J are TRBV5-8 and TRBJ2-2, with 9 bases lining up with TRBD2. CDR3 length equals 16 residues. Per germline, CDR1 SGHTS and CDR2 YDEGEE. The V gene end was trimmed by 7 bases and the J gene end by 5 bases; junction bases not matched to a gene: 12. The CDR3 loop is CASFRPPSGRTGELFF. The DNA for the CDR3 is TGTGCCAGCTTCCGGCCCCCGAGCGGGAGGACCGGGGAGCTGTTTTTT. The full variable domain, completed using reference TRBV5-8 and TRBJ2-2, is EAGVTQSPTHLIKTRGQQATLRCSPISGHTSVYWYQQALGLGLQFLLWYDEGEERNRGNFPPRFSGRQFPNYSSELNVNALELEDSALYLCASFRPPSGRTGELFFGEGSRLTVL.

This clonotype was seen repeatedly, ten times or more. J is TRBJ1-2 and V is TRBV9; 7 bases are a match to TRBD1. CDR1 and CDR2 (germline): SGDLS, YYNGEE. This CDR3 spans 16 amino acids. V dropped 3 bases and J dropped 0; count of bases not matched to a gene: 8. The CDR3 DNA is TGTGCCAGCAGCGGAAACTCCGGGACAGCTAACTATGGCTACACCTTC. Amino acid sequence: CASSGNSGTANYGYTF.

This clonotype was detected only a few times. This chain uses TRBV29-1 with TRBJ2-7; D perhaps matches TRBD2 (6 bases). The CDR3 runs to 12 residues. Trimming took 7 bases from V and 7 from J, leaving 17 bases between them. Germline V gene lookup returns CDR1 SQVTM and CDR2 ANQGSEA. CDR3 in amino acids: CSAYDMAGEQYF. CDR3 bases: TGCAGCGCCTATGACATGGCGGGAGAGCAGTACTTC.

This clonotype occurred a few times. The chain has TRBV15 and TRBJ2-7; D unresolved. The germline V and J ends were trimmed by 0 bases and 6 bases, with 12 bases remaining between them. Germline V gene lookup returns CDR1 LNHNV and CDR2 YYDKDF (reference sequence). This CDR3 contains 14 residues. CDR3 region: CATSRDRVISEQYF. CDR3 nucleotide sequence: TGTGCCACCAGCAGAGACCGGGTTATTTCCGAGCAGTACTTC.